This TCR beta chain was retrieved from a study of cytomegalovirus exposure and HLA in healthy donors. Study-wide results and caveats: In a later analysis, donors in an Asian-associated ancestry cluster reportedly had fewer N-insertions in productive TCRs than the cohort mean.

With respect to this clone: Its specificity is unknown.

The PCR used 60 Vbeta and 13 Jbeta primers. Profiled with immunoSEQ multiplex PCR; TCRdb holds only in-frame clones, not every one. The sample contains fewer than 70,000 clones, about 80% of which appear only once. At the time of sampling, donors were nominally healthy, though unrecorded immune exposures were likely. The germline gives CDR1 KGHSH, CDR2 LQKENI. This CDR3 has 18 residues. With V trimmed by 2 bases and J by 0 bases, 10 bases remained unmatched. The chain couples TRBV18 to TRBJ1-3; 7 bases are shared with TRBD1. This receptor was identified in a middle-aged woman in good health and CMV-seronegative. The sequencing input was PBMCs. The CDR3, as DNA: TGTGCCAGCTCACCAACACCTCAGGGGGACCCCTCTGGAAACACCATATATTTT. Amino acid sequence: CASSPTPQGDPSGNTIYF.